Listed below are T cell receptor beta chains from one sample, sequenced in a study of Ad26.COV2.S vaccination and SARS-CoV-2 variants. Repertoires were generated with immunoSEQ multiplex PCR, while TCRdb's copy carries only in-frame clones and drops some. The table lists a few hundred thousand clones, around 87% of them singletons. This specimen was peripheral blood, taken in a trial of Ad26.COV2.S vaccine versus placebo. Every receptor here comes from a person aged 18-65 years who received the Ad26.COV2.S COVID-19 vaccine or a placebo. Each CDR3 is given with its conserved first and last residue. Each record gives: J gene, V gene, clone size, D gene, CDR3 DNA, CDR3 protein. The D gene is left open where the match is weak. Rows may omit the clone size; those that give it use once, few, many or a size class.

TRBJ2-1 TRBV6-5 - TRBD2 TGTGCCAGCAGTTACTCGGGCGGGAGAGTCAATGAGCAGTTCTTC CASSYSGGRVNEQFF
TRBJ2-2 TRBV5-1 - - TGCGCCAGCAGCTTGGACCGAGCAGGGGAGCTGTTTTTT CASSLDRAGELFF
TRBJ1-5 TRBV5-8 - TRBD1 TGTGCCAGCAGCCAGGGACAGGGGAGCAATCAGCCCCAGCATTTT CASSQGQGSNQPQHF
TRBJ2-2 TRBV4-1 - - TGCGCCAGCAGCCAAGATGGGGGGAAGGGGCGCGTTACCGGGGAGCTGTTTTTT CASSQDGGKGRVTGELFF
TRBJ2-5 TRBV7-2 - TRBD2 TGTGCCAGCAGCTTTAGCGGGAGCGGAGAGACCCAGTACTTC CASSFSGSGETQYF
TRBJ1-1 TRBV18 - - TGTGCCAGCTCACCATTTCGGGCGGCCAGTCCCAACACTGAAGCTTTCTTT CASSPFRAASPNTEAFF
TRBJ1-2 TRBV19 - - TGTGCCAGTAGTATAGGTCCCTCAGGGGTCTATGGCTACACCTTC CASSIGPSGVYGYTF
TRBJ2-2 TRBV6-5 - TRBD1 TGTGCCAGCAGTCCCAGGGGGCCGGCCACCGGGGAGCTGTTTTTT CASSPRGPATGELFF
TRBJ1-2 TRBV7-9 - - TGTGCCAGCGCCCTTGGGGGGGTTTATGGCTACACCTTC CASALGGVYGYTF
TRBJ2-3 TRBV9 - - TGTGCCAGCAGCGTGTTGCCTGTCACAGGACCGAGCACAGATACGCAGTATTTT CASSVLPVTGPSTDTQYF
TRBJ2-7 TRBV18 - - TGTGCCAGCTTTGACGGTGGATACGAGCAGTACTTC CASFDGGYEQYF
TRBJ2-3 TRBV19 - - TGTGCCAGTAGTATTTCGGCTAGCACAGATACGCAGTATTTT CASSISASTDTQYF
TRBJ1-3 TRBV2 - - TGTGCCAGTGTATTCAGCTCTGGAAACACCATATATTTT CASVFSSGNTIYF
TRBJ1-1 TRBV6-6 - - TGTGCCAGCAGTTACTGGACCGTGAACACTGAAGCTTTCTTT CASSYWTVNTEAFF
TRBJ1-1 TRBV18 once TRBD1 TGTGCCAGCTCACCCGGAGAGGGGGCAACTGAAGCTTTCTTT CASSPGEGATEAFF
TRBJ2-7 TRBV4-1 once - TGCGCCAGCAGCTACGACCAGGTTTCCAGGGGCTACGAGCAGTACTTC CASSYDQVSRGYEQYF
TRBJ1-6 TRBV5-4 - TRBD1 TGTGCCAGCAGTTCCGGGACAGAGAATTCACCCCTCCACTTT CASSSGTENSPLHF
TRBJ2-5 TRBV6-5 - TRBD2 TGTGCCAGCCAGGAGGCGGGAGGGCCGGGAGAGACCCAGTACTTC CASQEAGGPGETQYF
TRBJ1-5 TRBV6-5 once - TGTGCCAGCAGACAGGGTGGAAGCAATCAGCCCCAGCATTTT CASRQGGSNQPQHF
TRBJ1-2 TRBV7-8 few TRBD1 TGTGCCAGCAGCTTACTACAGGGGAACTATGGCTACACCTTC CASSLLQGNYGYTF
TRBJ2-1 TRBV7-3 - - TGTGCCAGCAGCTTAAGCGGGGTAACCTACAATGAGCAGTTCTTC CASSLSGVTYNEQFF
TRBJ2-4 TRBV19 - - TGTGCCAGTAGTATATTAGGGTTTTGGGCCAAAAACATTCAGTACTTC CASSILGFWAKNIQYF
TRBJ2-7 TRBV18 medium-sized TRBD1 TGTGCCAGCCGGGACAGGGAGCAGGGCTCCTACGAGCAGTACTTC CASRDREQGSYEQYF
TRBJ2-7 TRBV5-1 - - TGCGCCAGCAGCTTGGGTGGTTTATCCTACGAGCAGTACTTC CASSLGGLSYEQYF
TRBJ2-1 TRBV7-3 - - TGTGCCAGCAGCTTAAGGGGGGAATCCTACAATGAGCAGTTCTTC CASSLRGESYNEQFF
TRBJ1-1 TRBV7-9 - - TGTGCCAGCAGCTTACGGGAAGGCACTGAAGCTTTCTTT CASSLREGTEAFF
TRBJ1-1 TRBV3-1/TRBV3-2 - - TGTGCCAGCAGCCAAGGGTTTGCCGGCGCCACTGAAGCTTTCTTT CASSQGFAGATEAFF
TRBJ2-7 TRBV3-1/TRBV3-2 once - TGTGCCAGCAGCCAAGAATCGGCCGGAACCTACGAGCAGTACTTC CASSQESAGTYEQYF
TRBJ2-3 TRBV2 - TRBD1 TGTGCCAGCAGTCCCGGGACAGGGGGCTCGGATACGCAGTATTTT CASSPGTGGSDTQYF